This T cell receptor beta chain was captured by sequencing in a study of T cells after yellow fever vaccination. Across the whole study: SMART-Seq v4 Ultra Low Input prepared libraries from low-cell fractions.

Trimming removed 4 bases at V and 9 bases at J, with 16 bases between. The CDR3 runs 13 residues. Germline CDR1 and CDR2: SGHDN and FVKESK. Broader study findings: In post-booster samples, most primary-vaccination clones reappeared (approximately 96% CD4, approximately 91% CD8).

Each CDR3 protein is one row after TCRdb ran MiXCR on the 5' RACE reads. The repertoire holds some 560,000 distinct CDR3 sequences, with roughly a sixth as singletons. With regard to this clonotype: What it binds is not known.

The chain recombines TRBV14 with TRBJ2-7; D may be TRBD2 (6 bases). The origin of this receptor is a man between 18 and 35 years old who received the YFV17D yellow fever vaccine. The sequencing here drew on PBMCs, taken about 5 days after the first yellow fever vaccination. The CDR3 DNA follows: TGTGCCAGCAGCCTCGGGACTCCCGGAAGGCAGTACTTC. Translating gives CASSLGTPGRQYF.